A selection of T cell receptor beta chains follows, all from one sample in a study of OX40 agonist ivuxolimab in advanced cancers. Generated by immunoSEQ multiplex PCR, the TCRdb table keeps only in-frame clones and is missing some. The sample carries 40,000 to 55,000 clones, roughly 80% recorded once. The source was CD4+ or CD8+ T cells sorted from blood, collected in a trial of the OX40 agonist ivuxolimab. The receptor source for this set is an adult with an advanced solid tumor such as melanoma, head and neck, liver or kidney cancer. Both conserved end residues are part of each CDR3. Each record gives: D gene, J gene, V gene, clone size, CDR3 DNA, CDR3 protein. The D gene is left open where the match is weak. Not every row has a clone size; where given, it reads once, few, many or a size class.

- TRBJ2-7 TRBV21-1 - TGTGCCAGCAGCACCCTCCCCGGGACTAGCGGGGATCAGTACGAGCAGTACTTC CASSTLPGTSGDQYEQYF
- TRBJ1-1 TRBV19 - TGTGCCAGTAGTCCCAACCGTCGGTACACTGAAGCTTTCTTT CASSPNRRYTEAFF
- TRBJ1-1 TRBV6-5 - TGTGCCAGCACCAACAGGGTGAAAGCTTTCTTT CASTNRVKAFF
- TRBJ2-5 TRBV11-2 - TGTGCCAGCAGCTTACTCAGGTCGGGGAAAGAGACCCAGTACTTC CASSLLRSGKETQYF
- TRBJ1-2 TRBV6-5 - TGTGCCAGCAGTTACGCATCAGGGCTTAGTGGCTACACCTTC CASSYASGLSGYTF
TRBD2 TRBJ2-2 TRBV13 - TGTGCCAGCAGCTATCACCGACCGGGACTAGCGGGAGGTAGCTCAGAGGACACCGGGGAGCTGTTTTTT CASSYHRPGLAGGSSEDTGELFF
TRBD2 TRBJ2-1 TRBV15 - TGTGCCACCAGCGGGGGGGGTACCGACAATGAGCAGTTCTTC CATSGGGTDNEQFF
- TRBJ1-5 TRBV2 once TGTGCCAGCAGTGGGGGAGGCAATCAGCCCCAGCATTTT CASSGGGNQPQHF
- TRBJ1-2 TRBV5-1 few TGCGCCAGCAGCTTGGAAGGTCTGTATGGCTACACCTTC CASSLEGLYGYTF
- TRBJ2-3 TRBV7-9 - TGTGCCAGCAGCTTAGGTCTGTGGAGCCCGGATGGAGATACGCAGTATTTT CASSLGLWSPDGDTQYF
TRBD2 TRBJ2-7 TRBV19 - TGTGCCAGTCGGACTAGCGGGAGGGCGGGGTCCTACGAGCAGTACTTC CASRTSGRAGSYEQYF
TRBD2 TRBJ2-1 TRBV11-2 - TGTGCCAGCAGCTTAGAGAGCGGGGCATACAATGAGCAGTTCTTC CASSLESGAYNEQFF
- TRBJ2-1 TRBV19 - TGTGCCAGTAGTACCCGAGGTCGGCGGCTTCACAATGAGCAGTTCTTC CASSTRGRRLHNEQFF
TRBD1 TRBJ1-3 TRBV11-2 once TGTGCCAGCAGCAAATCGCAGGGGGCGAACACCATATATTTT CASSKSQGANTIYF
- TRBJ1-2 TRBV28 - TGTGCCAGCAGTCGACGGTGGACCTATGGCTACACCTTC CASSRRWTYGYTF